This T cell receptor beta chain emerged from a study of blood T cell repertoires in COVID-19. Study-wide background: There were acute and convalescent COVID-19 samples, and they came from the United States, Italy and Spain. PBMCs, B-cell-depleted T cells, or T cells were the source of the cDNA or gDNA that made up the material.

The V gene lost 0 bases and the J gene lost 3 bases, with 12 bases spanning the gap. CDR1 is MNHNS and CDR2 is SASEGT in the germline V gene. The CDR3 is 16 residues long. Here immunoSEQ multiplex PCR was the method, and the copy in TCRdb shows in-frame clones only, minus some. Of more than 200,000 clones in the sample, around four fifths were seen once. This clonotype was obtained from a middle-aged man with active or convalescent COVID-19. V and J are TRBV6-1 and TRBJ1-5; D remains ambiguous. The material sequenced was peripheral blood. The CDR3 region has the DNA TGTGCCAGCAGTGAAGCAGCAGGTACAACCAATCAGCCCCAGCATTTT. Protein: CASSEAAGTTNQPQHF.